The 30 T cell receptor beta chains in this list originate from one sample, sequenced in a study of identical twins. A single record per CDR3 protein comes from TCRdb applying MiXCR to the 5' RACE reads. The data show some 250,000 distinct CDR3 sequences, with 5.5% to 7.5% seen just once and more than 14% held by the top ten. The same data also went into a second study, on T cells expressing NK-cell markers.

Sequencing was performed on CD8+ T cells sorted from blood. Receptors originate from a woman in her late teens or twenties in good health.

This clonotype was observed a few times. V gene TRBV6-1 combines with J gene TRBJ1-1, with 8 bases lining up with TRBD1. CDR3 size: 14 residues. Losses at the gene ends were 9 bases for V and 0 bases for J; bases not matched to a gene: 6. Germline-derived CDR1 and CDR2 are MNHNS and SASEGT. The CDR3 protein is CASRAGGMNTEAFF. Written as DNA, the CDR3 is TGTGCCAGTCGAGCAGGGGGCATGAACACTGAAGCTTTCTTT.

The V gene is TRBV27, the J gene TRBJ2-5, with D possibly called TRBD1 or TRBD2 (6 bases each). The V and J ends lost 6 bases and 2 bases respectively, with 16 bases between them. Germline V gene lookup returns CDR1 MNHEY and CDR2 SMNVEV (reference sequence). The CDR3 loop spans 15 amino acids. CDR3 protein: CASSAGGGRQETQYF. The CDR3 DNA reads as TGTGCCAGCAGCGCCGGAGGGGGGAGACAAGAGACCCAGTACTTC.

This chain connects TRBV6-6 to TRBJ2-3; D unresolved. The CDR3 loop spans 12 amino acids. CDR1 and CDR2 from the germline V gene are MNHNY and SVGAGI (reference sequence). Trimming took 10 bases from V and 0 from J, leaving 8 bases between them. CDR3 nucleotides: TGTGCCACCAGCATTAGCACAGATACGCAGTATTTT. Amino acids: CATSISTDTQYF.

This clonotype was recorded a few times. The CDR3 protein is CASSGLAGGYNEQFF. CDR3 nucleotides: TGTGCCAGCAGCGGCCTAGCGGGGGGTTACAATGAGCAGTTCTTC. The chain is built from TRBV9 and TRBJ2-1, with 11 bases aligning to TRBD2. The CDR3 loop spans 15 amino acids. CDR1 is SGDLS and CDR2 is YYNGEE in the germline V gene. Trimming cost V 3 bases and J 4 bases; bases outside gene matches: 3. Variable domain in full (rest from reference TRBV9 and TRBJ2-1): DSGVTQTPKHLITATGQRVTLRCSPRSGDLSVYWYQQSLDQGLQFLIQYYNGEERAKGNILERFSAQQFPDLHSELNLSSLELGDSALYFCASSGLAGGYNEQFFGPGTRLTVL.

This clonotype has ten or more counts. V is TRBV7-9 and J is TRBJ2-7; D tentatively fits TRBD1 or TRBD2 (5 bases each). Germline V gives CDR1 SEHNR, CDR2 FQNEAQ (reference sequence). With 1 base removed from V and 3 bases from J, the gap between germline ends came to 13 bases. The CDR3 extends over 15 amino acids. The CDR3 protein is CASSLGPGTSYEQYF. Written as DNA, the CDR3 is TGTGCCAGCAGCTTAGGACCAGGGACCAGCTACGAGCAGTACTTC.

This clonotype has ten or more counts. The chain couples TRBV6-1 to TRBJ2-7, with D perhaps TRBD1 (5 bases). The V gene lost 6 bases and the J gene lost 1 base, with 10 bases spanning the gap. CDR3 length equals 13 residues. Germline V gives CDR1 MNHNS, CDR2 SASEGT. CDR3 region: CASSPGASYEQYF. The CDR3, as DNA: TGTGCCAGCAGCCCTGGGGCTTCCTACGAGCAGTACTTC.

This clonotype was counted many times. V and J are TRBV15 and TRBJ1-4, with a weak D call TRBD1 (5 bases). Trimming left V 3 bases short and J 4 bases short, with 12 bases between. The germline V gene encodes CDR1 LNHNV and CDR2 YYDKDF (reference sequence). This CDR3 is built from 15 residues. CDR3 DNA: TGTGCCACCAGCAGTGGGGGACTGATTAATGAAAAACTGTTTTTT. This codes for CATSSGGLINEKLFF.

This chain joins TRBV7-9 and TRBJ1-5; 8 bases are shared with TRBD1. The CDR3 sequence is 17 residues long. Germline CDR1 reads SEHNR; CDR2 reads FQNEAQ (reference sequence). After removal of 3 bases from V and 7 bases from J, the junction contained 14 bases not matched to a gene. Here the CDR3 DNA reads TGTGCCAGCAGCTTTGGCCAGGGGGCCGGTCCGTACCAGCCCCAGCATTTT. Protein sequence: CASSFGQGAGPYQPQHF.

This chain uses TRBV5-5 with TRBJ2-7; 11 bases are shared with TRBD1. The V and J ends lost 0 bases and 4 bases, in that order; junction bases with no gene match: 9. The CDR3 totals 17 residues. Germline CDR1 SGHKS, CDR2 YYEKEE (reference sequence). The CDR3 DNA follows: TGTGCCAGCAGCTTGGGGAGGGACAGGGGGACCCCATACGAGCAGTACTTC. Translating it yields CASSLGRDRGTPYEQYF.

This clonotype was counted a few times. V usage is TRBV6-1 and J usage is TRBJ1-1; D unresolved. The V gene's germline CDR1 is MNHNS and CDR2 SASEGT. V dropped 3 bases and J dropped 9 bases, with 17 bases sitting between them. This CDR3 is built from 14 residues. In DNA form, the CDR3 reads TGTGCCAGCAGTGACAAAAACCTTCTGCGACAAGCTTTCTTT. It encodes CASSDKNLLRQAFF.

This rearrangement joins TRBV27 to TRBJ2-3, with no clear D. Trimming pared 7 bases from V and 7 bases from J, leaving 15 bases between. CDR3 length: 13 residues. Per germline, CDR1 MNHEY and CDR2 SMNVEV (reference sequence). CDR3 in amino acids: CASKETSSNTQYF. The DNA for the CDR3 is TGTGCCAGCAAGGAGACGTCCTCCAATACGCAGTATTTT.

This chain uses TRBV11-2 with TRBJ2-6; D uncertain. This CDR3 is 16 amino acids long. Germline-derived CDR1 and CDR2 are SGHAT and FQNNGV. Trimming left V 8 bases short and J 7 bases short, with 21 bases between. Written as DNA, the CDR3 is TGTGCCAGCTCCCCAGGTGGTCTCTGGGGAGCCAACGTCCTGACTTTC. It yields the protein CASSPGGLWGANVLTF.

V gene TRBV29-1 combines with J gene TRBJ1-2; 10 bases are a match to TRBD1. The CDR3 contains 12 residues. Trimming at V came to 5 bases and at J to 7 bases, leaving 4 bases not matched to a gene. Germline V gives CDR1 SQVTM, CDR2 ANQGSEA. CDR3 amino acids: CSVPGQGVGYTF. The DNA of the CDR3 is TGCAGCGTTCCCGGACAGGGGGTTGGCTACACCTTC.

This clonotype was detected many times. The chain employs TRBV7-9 and TRBJ2-1, with D unclear. V lost 5 bases to trimming and J lost 8 bases, with 10 bases between them. CDR1 is SEHNR and CDR2 is FQNEAQ in the germline V gene (reference sequence). This CDR3 spans 12 amino acids. The CDR3, as DNA: TGTGCCAGCAGCGGAACCCCGGATGAGCAGTTCTTC. Its translation is CASSGTPDEQFF.

The chain links TRBV7-9 to TRBJ2-2; D may be TRBD1 or TRBD2 (5 bases each). This CDR3 is built from 14 residues. Germline V gene lookup returns CDR1 SEHNR and CDR2 FQNEAQ (reference sequence). The V and J ends lost 6 bases and 5 bases respectively, with 13 bases between them. CDR3 amino acids: CASSRGVKTGELFF. The DNA of the CDR3 is TGTGCCAGCAGTCGGGGCGTTAAGACCGGGGAGCTGTTTTTT.

For the CDR3, the DNA is TGCGCCAGCAGCCTAAGCTCAGGGGGCCAGCCCCAGCATTTT. Its protein is CASSLSSGGQPQHF. This chain uses TRBV4-1 with TRBJ1-5; TRBD1 matches at 8 bases. Germline V CDR1 and CDR2: MGHRA, YSYEKL. The CDR3 extends over 14 amino acids. J was trimmed by 7 bases and V by 4 bases; bases with no gene match: 6.

This clonotype was seen ten or more times. The chain carries TRBV5-6 and TRBJ1-1; weak D call: TRBD1 (6 bases). CDR3 size: 12 residues. V lost 2 bases, J lost 6 bases, and 8 bases lay in between. The germline CDR1 and CDR2 sequences are SGHDT and YYEEEE. The CDR3 loop is CASSFRGAEAFF. For the CDR3, the DNA is TGTGCCAGCAGCTTCAGGGGCGCTGAAGCTTTCTTT.

At least ten counts were recorded for this clonotype. The gene calls are TRBV12-3 or TRBV12-4 and TRBJ1-1; D unresolved. The ends were cut back, 3 bases at V and 7 bases at J, with 9 bases in the middle. The CDR3 sequence is 12 residues long. In DNA form, the CDR3 reads TGTGCCAGCAGTTTCAGTCCGAGTGAAGCTTTCTTT. Its protein product is CASSFSPSEAFF.

This chain links TRBV30 with TRBJ2-5; 10 bases map to TRBD1. V was clipped by 1 base and J by 2 bases; unmatched bases: 1. CDR3 length equals 14 residues. Germline-derived CDR1 and CDR2 are GTSNPN and SVGIG (reference sequence). CDR3: CAWSGDRGQETQYF. The CDR3 nucleotides read TGTGCCTGGAGTGGGGACAGGGGACAAGAGACCCAGTACTTC.

This chain joins TRBV6-1 and TRBJ2-7; D gene ambiguous. With 1 base removed from V and 5 bases from J, the gap between germline ends came to 18 bases. CDR1 and CDR2 (germline): MNHNS, SASEGT. The CDR3 contains 16 residues. The CDR3 protein is CASSEGPGFVGNEQYF. CDR3 sequence (DNA): TGTGCCAGCAGTGAAGGTCCAGGTTTCGTTGGGAACGAGCAGTACTTC.

This clonotype was found a few times. The V call is TRBV6-1, the J call TRBJ1-5; tentatively, D is TRBD1 (5 bases). V was trimmed by 5 bases and J by 2 bases, leaving 13 bases between them. Germline V gene data show CDR1 as MNHNS and CDR2 as SASEGT. CDR3 length equals 15 residues. The CDR3 DNA reads as TGTGCCAGCAGTAAGGGGTTAGGAGGCAATCAGCCCCAGCATTTT. This sequence encodes CASSKGLGGNQPQHF.

V is TRBV5-1 and J is TRBJ2-5; a weak D match, TRBD2 (5 bases). The CDR3 spans 14 residues. Trimming took 5 bases from V and 1 from J, leaving 12 bases between them. Germline V gene data show CDR1 as SGHRS and CDR2 as YFSETQ. CDR3 DNA sequence: TGCGCCAGCAGTCCAGTACGGGGCCAAGAGACCCAGTACTTC. It encodes CASSPVRGQETQYF.

V gene TRBV6-1 combines with J gene TRBJ2-3, with D possibly being TRBD1 or TRBD2 (5 bases each). Trimming removed 7 bases at V and 2 bases at J, with 16 bases between. CDR1 is MNHNS, CDR2 SASEGT, per germline. This CDR3 region has 15 residues. This CDR3 reads CASTQERDLTDTQYF. CDR3 sequence (DNA): TGTGCCAGCACGCAGGAGAGGGACCTCACAGATACGCAGTATTTT.

At least ten counts were recorded for this clonotype. The chain links TRBV14 to TRBJ1-6; D ambiguous. The CDR3 extends over 13 amino acids. The V end was cut by 3 bases, the J end by 10 bases, with 10 bases between. Germline V gives CDR1 SGHDN, CDR2 FVKESK. The CDR3, as DNA: TGTGCCAGCAGCCAGACACAGATCTCACCCCTCCACTTT. As protein: CASSQTQISPLHF. Variable domain in full (rest from reference TRBV14 and TRBJ1-6): EAGVTQFPSHSVIEKGQTVTLRCDPISGHDNLYWYRRVMGKEIKFLLHFVKESKQDESGMPNNRFLAERTGGTYSTLKVQPAELEDSGVYFCASSQTQISPLHFGNGTRLTVT.

There are a few counts of this clonotype. The chain has TRBV5-6 and TRBJ2-1; D uncertain. Trimming took 0 bases from V and 3 from J, leaving 10 bases between them. Germline V gene lookup returns CDR1 SGHDT and CDR2 YYEEEE. CDR3 size: 15 residues. The CDR3 reads CASSLGLVFYNEQFF. CDR3 sequence (DNA): TGTGCCAGCAGCTTGGGTCTGGTCTTCTACAATGAGCAGTTCTTC. Filled out from reference TRBV5-6 and TRBJ2-1, the complete variable domain reads DAGVTQSPTHLIKTRGQQVTLRCSPKSGHDTVSWYQQALGQGPQFIFQYYEEEERQRGNFPDRFSGHQFPNYSSELNVNALLLGDSALYLCASSLGLVFYNEQFFGPGTRLTVL.

This clonotype was counted between two and nine times. This chain links TRBV15 with TRBJ2-3, with D uncertain. The V end lost 2 bases, the J end lost 2 bases, and 17 bases lay between the germline ends. This CDR3 is built from 17 residues. Germline V gene lookup returns CDR1 LNHNV and CDR2 YYDKDF (reference sequence). The CDR3 DNA reads TGTGCCACCAGCAGATCCCCGGGCCACACCGTCACAGATACGCAGTATTTT. Its protein is CATSRSPGHTVTDTQYF.

This clonotype has a count of ten or more. The chain links TRBV7-8 to TRBJ2-1; the D is unclear. The germline gives CDR1 SGHVS, CDR2 FQNEAQ. The ends were cut back, 6 bases at V and 2 bases at J, with 17 bases in the middle. This CDR3 has 16 amino acids. CDR3 DNA sequence: TGTGCCAGCAGGCCCCCTCTGGTCGGAGCCTACAATGAGCAGTTCTTC. This translates into CASRPPLVGAYNEQFF.

There are a few counts of this clonotype. This sequence joins TRBV20-1 and TRBJ2-3; the D gene could be TRBD1 or TRBD2 (6 bases each). The V gene's germline CDR1 is DFQATT and CDR2 SNEGSKA (reference sequence). The CDR3 has 16 residues. Deletions cut 0 bases from V and 0 bases from J, with 13 bases between. The CDR3 region is CSARDFRGVSTDTQYF. The CDR3 DNA sequence: TGCAGTGCTAGAGATTTTAGGGGGGTTAGCACAGATACGCAGTATTTT.

This clonotype was recorded many times. The J gene is TRBJ2-3, the V gene TRBV12-3 or TRBV12-4; D is possibly TRBD1 or TRBD2 (6 bases each). Trimming left V 1 base short and J 5 bases short, with 16 bases between. This CDR3 spans 16 amino acids. The DNA of the CDR3 is TGTGCCAGCAGTTTAGGTCCAGCCGAGGGGGGAGATACGCAGTATTTT. Translated, it gives CASSLGPAEGGDTQYF.

In its sample, this clonotype was seen a few times. This chain links TRBV20-1 with TRBJ2-1, with 7 positions matching TRBD2. Germline V lookup: CDR1 DFQATT, CDR2 SNEGSKA (reference sequence). CDR3 length: 15 residues. The ends lost 1 base at V and 2 bases at J; junction bases unmatched: 5. The CDR3 region is CSARVGLAAYNEQFF. In DNA, the CDR3 is TGCAGTGCTAGAGTTGGGCTAGCGGCCTACAATGAGCAGTTCTTC.